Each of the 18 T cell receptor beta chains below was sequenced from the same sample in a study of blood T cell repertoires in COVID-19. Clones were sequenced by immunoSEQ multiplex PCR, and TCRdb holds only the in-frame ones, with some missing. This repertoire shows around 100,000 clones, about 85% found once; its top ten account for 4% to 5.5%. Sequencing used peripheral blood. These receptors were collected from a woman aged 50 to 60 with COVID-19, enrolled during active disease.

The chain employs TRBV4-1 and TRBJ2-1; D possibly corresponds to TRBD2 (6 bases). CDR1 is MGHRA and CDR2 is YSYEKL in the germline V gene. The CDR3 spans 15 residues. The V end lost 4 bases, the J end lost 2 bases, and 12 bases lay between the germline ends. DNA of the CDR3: TGCGCCAGCAGCCCTCGGGACTCCCCCTACAATGAGCAGTTCTTC. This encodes CASSPRDSPYNEQFF.

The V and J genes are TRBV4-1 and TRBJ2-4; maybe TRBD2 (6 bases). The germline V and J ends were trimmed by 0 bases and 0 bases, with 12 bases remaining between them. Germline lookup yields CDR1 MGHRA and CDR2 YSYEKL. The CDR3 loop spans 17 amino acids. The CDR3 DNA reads TGCGCCAGCAGCCAAGACGTAGCGGCCTTAGCCAAAAACATTCAGTACTTC. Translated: CASSQDVAALAKNIQYF.

In DNA form, the CDR3 reads TGTGCCAGCAGCCAGATGGGACAGAACTCTGGAAACACCATATATTTT. The encoded protein is CASSQMGQNSGNTIYF. The chain is built from TRBV7-6 and TRBJ1-3; 7 positions agree with TRBD1. This CDR3 comprises 16 residues. Germline loops: CDR1 SGHVS, CDR2 FNYEAQ. The J segment lost 0 bases and the V segment lost 5 bases, leaving 7 bases of the junction unmatched.

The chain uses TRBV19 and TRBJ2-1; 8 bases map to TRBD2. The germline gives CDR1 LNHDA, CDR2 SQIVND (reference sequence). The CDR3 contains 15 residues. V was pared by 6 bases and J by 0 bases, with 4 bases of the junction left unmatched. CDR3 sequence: CASRLTSGSYNEQFF. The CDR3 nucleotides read TGTGCCAGTAGGCTAACTAGCGGCTCCTACAATGAGCAGTTCTTC.

The DNA for the CDR3 is TGTGCCAGCAGCCAAGAAGGAATAGCGGGGGGGCCCTACGAGCAGTACTTC. It yields the protein CASSQEGIAGGPYEQYF. The rearrangement joins TRBV3-1 (or the pseudogene TRBV3-2) to TRBJ2-7; 11 bases fit TRBD2. Germline V gene sequence: CDR1 LGHDT, CDR2 YNNKEL (reference sequence). The CDR3 contains 17 residues. J lost 2 bases, V lost 0 bases, and 6 bases had no gene match.

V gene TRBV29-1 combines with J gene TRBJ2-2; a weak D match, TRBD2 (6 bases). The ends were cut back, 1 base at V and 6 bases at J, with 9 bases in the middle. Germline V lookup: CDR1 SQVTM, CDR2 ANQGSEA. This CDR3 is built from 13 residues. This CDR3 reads CSVEVGGSGELFF. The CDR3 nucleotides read TGCAGCGTTGAAGTTGGGGGGTCCGGGGAGCTGTTTTTT.

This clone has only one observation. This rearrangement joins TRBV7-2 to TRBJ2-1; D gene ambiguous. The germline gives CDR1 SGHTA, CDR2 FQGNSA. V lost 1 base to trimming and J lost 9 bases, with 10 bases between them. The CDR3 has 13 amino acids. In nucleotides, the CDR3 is TGTGCCAGCAGCTTAGAAGTCCCGGGTGAGCAGTTCTTC. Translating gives CASSLEVPGEQFF.

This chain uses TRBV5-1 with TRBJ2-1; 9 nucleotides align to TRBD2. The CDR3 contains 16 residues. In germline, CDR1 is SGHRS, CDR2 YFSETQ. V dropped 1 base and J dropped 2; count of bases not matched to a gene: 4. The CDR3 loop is CASSLLAGATYNEQFF. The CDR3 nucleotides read TGCGCCAGCAGCTTGTTAGCGGGGGCGACCTACAATGAGCAGTTCTTC.

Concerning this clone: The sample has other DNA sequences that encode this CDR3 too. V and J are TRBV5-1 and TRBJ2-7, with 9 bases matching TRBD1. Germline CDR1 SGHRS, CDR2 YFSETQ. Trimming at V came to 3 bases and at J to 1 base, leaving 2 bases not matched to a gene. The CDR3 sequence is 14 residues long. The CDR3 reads CASSSGQGSYEQYF. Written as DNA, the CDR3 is TGCGCCAGCAGCTCCGGACAGGGGTCCTACGAGCAGTACTTC.

The chain's CDR3 is CASSQEAPGETQYF. CDR3 nucleotide sequence: TGTGCCAGCAGCCAAGAAGCCCCCGGGGAGACCCAGTACTTC. This chain links TRBV14 with TRBJ2-5; no clear D gene. Looked up from germline, CDR1 is SGHDN and CDR2 is FVKESK. V lost 0 bases and J lost 5, with 10 bases in between. CDR3 length: 14 amino acids.

The CDR3 region has the DNA TGTGCCAGCAGCTTAGGTGGCGGGGTGTTGGAGACCCAGTACTTC. This gives the protein CASSLGGGVLETQYF. The chain combines TRBV7-9 with TRBJ2-5, with D perhaps TRBD2 (6 bases). This CDR3 spans 15 amino acids. Germline CDR1 and CDR2: SEHNR and FQNEAQ (reference sequence). V was cut by 1 base and J by 5 bases, with 14 bases left in between. Complete variable domain (other parts from reference TRBV7-9 and TRBJ2-5): DTGVSQNPRHKITKRGQNVTFRCDPISEHNRLYWYRQTLGQGPEFLTYFQNEAQLEKSRLLSDRFSAERPKGSFSTLEIQRTEQGDSAMYLCASSLGGGVLETQYFGPGTRLLVL.

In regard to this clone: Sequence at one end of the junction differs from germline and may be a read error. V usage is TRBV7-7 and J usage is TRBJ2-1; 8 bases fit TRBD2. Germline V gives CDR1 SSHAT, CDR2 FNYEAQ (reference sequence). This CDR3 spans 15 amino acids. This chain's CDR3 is CASSLGVGRGDEQFF. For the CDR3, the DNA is TGTGCTAGCAGCTTAGGCGTGGGGCGGGGGGATGAGCAGTTCTTC.

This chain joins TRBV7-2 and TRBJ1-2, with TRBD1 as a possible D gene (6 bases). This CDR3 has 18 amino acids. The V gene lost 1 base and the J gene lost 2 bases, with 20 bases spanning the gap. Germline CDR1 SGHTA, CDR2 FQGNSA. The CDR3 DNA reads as TGTGCCAGCAGCTTAGTCGGGGCCCTGGACAGCGGCAACTATGGCTACACCTTC. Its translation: CASSLVGALDSGNYGYTF.

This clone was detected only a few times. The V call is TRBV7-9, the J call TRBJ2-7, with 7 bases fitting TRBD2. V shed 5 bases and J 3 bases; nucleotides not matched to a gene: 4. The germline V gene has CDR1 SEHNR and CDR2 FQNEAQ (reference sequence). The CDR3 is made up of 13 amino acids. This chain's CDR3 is CASSPTSNYEQYF. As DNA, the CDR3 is TGTGCCAGCAGCCCGACTAGCAACTACGAGCAGTACTTC.

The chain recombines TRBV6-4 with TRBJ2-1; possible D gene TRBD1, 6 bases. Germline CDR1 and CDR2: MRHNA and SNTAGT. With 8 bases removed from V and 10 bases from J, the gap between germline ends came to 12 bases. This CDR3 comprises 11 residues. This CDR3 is CASRRGWEQFF. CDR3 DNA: TGTGCCAGCCGCAGGGGATGGGAGCAGTTCTTC.

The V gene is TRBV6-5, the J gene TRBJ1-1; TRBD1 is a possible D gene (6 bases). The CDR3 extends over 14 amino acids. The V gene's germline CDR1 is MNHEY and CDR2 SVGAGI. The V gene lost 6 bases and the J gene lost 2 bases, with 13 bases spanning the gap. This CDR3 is CASSSGGANTEAFF. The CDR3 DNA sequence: TGTGCCAGCAGCTCCGGGGGGGCCAACACTGAAGCTTTCTTT.

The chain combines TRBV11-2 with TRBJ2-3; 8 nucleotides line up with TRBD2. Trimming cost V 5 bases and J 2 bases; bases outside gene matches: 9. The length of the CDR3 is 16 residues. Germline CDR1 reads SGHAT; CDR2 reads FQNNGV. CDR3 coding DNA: TGTGCCAGCAGCGAAGGCTGGCGGGGGGCCACAGATACGCAGTATTTT. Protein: CASSEGWRGATDTQYF.

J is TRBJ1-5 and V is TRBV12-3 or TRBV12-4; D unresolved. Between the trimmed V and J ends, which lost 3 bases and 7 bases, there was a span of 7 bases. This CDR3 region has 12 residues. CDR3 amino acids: CASSLGVQPQHF. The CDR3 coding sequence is TGTGCCAGCAGTTTGGGAGTACAGCCCCAGCATTTT.